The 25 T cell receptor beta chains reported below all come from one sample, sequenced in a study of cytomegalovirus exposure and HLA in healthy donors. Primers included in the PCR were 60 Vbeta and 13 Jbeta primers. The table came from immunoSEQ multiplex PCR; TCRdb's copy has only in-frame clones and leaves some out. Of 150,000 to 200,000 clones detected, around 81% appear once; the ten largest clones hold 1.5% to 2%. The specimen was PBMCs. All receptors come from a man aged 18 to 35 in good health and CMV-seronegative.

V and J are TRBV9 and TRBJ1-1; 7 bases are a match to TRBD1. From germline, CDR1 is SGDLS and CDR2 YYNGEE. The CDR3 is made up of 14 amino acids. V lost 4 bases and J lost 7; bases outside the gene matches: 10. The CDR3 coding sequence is TGTGCCAGCAGCCCAGACAGGGTCGCCGATGAAGCTTTCTTT. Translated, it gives CASSPDRVADEAFF. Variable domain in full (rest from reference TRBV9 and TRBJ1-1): DSGVTQTPKHLITATGQRVTLRCSPRSGDLSVYWYQQSLDQGLQFLIQYYNGEERAKGNILERFSAQQFPDLHSELNLSSLELGDSALYFCASSPDRVADEAFFGQGTRLTVV.

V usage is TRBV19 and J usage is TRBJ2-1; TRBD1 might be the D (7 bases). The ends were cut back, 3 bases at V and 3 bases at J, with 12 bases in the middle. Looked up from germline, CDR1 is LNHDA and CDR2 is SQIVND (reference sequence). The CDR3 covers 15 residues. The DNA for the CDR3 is TGTGCCAGTAGTATTTCAGGGGGGCTCTACAATGAGCAGTTCTTC. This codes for CASSISGGLYNEQFF.

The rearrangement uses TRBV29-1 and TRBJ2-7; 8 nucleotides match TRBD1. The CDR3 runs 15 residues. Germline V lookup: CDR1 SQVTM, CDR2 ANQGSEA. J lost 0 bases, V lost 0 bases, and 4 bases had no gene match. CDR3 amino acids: CSVEDPGGSSYEQYF. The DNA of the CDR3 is TGCAGCGTTGAAGACCCAGGGGGCTCCTCCTACGAGCAGTACTTC.

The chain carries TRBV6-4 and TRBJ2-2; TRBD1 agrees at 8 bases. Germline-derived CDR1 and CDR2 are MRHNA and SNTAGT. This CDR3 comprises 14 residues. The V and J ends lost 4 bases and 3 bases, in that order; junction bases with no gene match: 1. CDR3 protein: CASSAGQDTGELFF. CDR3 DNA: TGTGCCAGCAGTGCGGGACAGGACACCGGGGAGCTGTTTTTT.

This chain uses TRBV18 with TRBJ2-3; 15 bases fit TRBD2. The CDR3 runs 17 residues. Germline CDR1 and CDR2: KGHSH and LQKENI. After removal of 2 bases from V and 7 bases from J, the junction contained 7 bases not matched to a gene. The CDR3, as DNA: TGTGCCAGCTCACCAGGACTAGCGGGAGGGCCCTCGAATACGCAGTATTTT. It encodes CASSPGLAGGPSNTQYF.

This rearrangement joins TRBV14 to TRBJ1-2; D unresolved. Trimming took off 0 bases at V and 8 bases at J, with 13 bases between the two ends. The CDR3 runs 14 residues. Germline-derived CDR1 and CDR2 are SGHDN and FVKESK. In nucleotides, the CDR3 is TGTGCCAGCAGCCAAGATCTCGGGTTCGGGGGCTACACCTTC. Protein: CASSQDLGFGGYTF.

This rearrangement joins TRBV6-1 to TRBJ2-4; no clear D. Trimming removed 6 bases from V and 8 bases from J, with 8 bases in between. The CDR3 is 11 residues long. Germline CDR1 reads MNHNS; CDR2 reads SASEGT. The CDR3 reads CASRESDIQYF. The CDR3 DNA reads TGTGCCAGCAGAGAGTCTGACATTCAGTACTTC.

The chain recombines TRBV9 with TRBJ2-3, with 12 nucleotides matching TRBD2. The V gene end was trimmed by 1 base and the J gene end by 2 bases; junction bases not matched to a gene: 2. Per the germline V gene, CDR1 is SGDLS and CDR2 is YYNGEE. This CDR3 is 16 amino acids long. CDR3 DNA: TGTGCCAGCAGCGTAAGGACTAGCGGGGCCACAGATACGCAGTATTTT. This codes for CASSVRTSGATDTQYF.

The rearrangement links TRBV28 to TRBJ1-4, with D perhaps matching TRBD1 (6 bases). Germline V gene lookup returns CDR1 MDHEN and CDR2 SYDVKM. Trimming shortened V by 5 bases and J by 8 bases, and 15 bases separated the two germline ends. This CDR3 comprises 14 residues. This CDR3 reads CASSPVGRGEKLFF. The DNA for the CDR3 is TGTGCCAGCAGTCCAGTAGGTAGGGGGGAAAAACTGTTTTTT.

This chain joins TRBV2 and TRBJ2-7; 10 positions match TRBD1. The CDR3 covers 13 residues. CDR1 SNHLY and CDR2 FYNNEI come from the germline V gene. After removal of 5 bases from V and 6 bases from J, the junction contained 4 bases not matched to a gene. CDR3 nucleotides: TGTGCCAGCAGTACGGACAGGGGGTCCGAGCAGTACTTC. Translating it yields CASSTDRGSEQYF.

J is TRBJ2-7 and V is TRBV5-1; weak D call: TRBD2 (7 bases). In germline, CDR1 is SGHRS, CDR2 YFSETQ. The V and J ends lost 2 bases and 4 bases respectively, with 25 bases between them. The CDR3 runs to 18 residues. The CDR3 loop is CASSFQYDSRRGAYEQYF. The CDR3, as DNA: TGCGCCAGCAGCTTTCAGTACGACTCACGACGGGGGGCTTACGAGCAGTACTTC.

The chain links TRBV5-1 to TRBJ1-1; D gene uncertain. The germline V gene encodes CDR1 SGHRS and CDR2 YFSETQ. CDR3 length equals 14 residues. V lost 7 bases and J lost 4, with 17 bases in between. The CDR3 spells CASRGSAVSTEAFF. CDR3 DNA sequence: TGCGCCAGCCGGGGTAGCGCCGTTAGCACTGAAGCTTTCTTT.

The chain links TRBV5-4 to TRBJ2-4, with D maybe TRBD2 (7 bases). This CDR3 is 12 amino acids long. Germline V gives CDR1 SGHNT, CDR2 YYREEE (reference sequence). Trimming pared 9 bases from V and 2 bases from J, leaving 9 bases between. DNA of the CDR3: TGTGCCACCGGGGGGCCCAAAAACATTCAGTACTTC. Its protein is CATGGPKNIQYF.

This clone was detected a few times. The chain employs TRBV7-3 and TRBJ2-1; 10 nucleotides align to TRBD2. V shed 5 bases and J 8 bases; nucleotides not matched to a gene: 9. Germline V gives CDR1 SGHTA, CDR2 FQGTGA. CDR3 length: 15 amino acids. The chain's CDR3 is CASSLGAGGLHEQFF. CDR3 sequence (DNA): TGTGCCAGCAGCCTAGGAGCGGGAGGGCTGCATGAGCAGTTCTTC.

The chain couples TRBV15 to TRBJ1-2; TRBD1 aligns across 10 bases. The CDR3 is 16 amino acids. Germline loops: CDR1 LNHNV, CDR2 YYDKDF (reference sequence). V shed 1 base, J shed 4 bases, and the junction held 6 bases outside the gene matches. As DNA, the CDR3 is TGTGCCACCAGCAGAGGCGGACAGGGGGTACTCTATGGCTACACCTTC. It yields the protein CATSRGGQGVLYGYTF.

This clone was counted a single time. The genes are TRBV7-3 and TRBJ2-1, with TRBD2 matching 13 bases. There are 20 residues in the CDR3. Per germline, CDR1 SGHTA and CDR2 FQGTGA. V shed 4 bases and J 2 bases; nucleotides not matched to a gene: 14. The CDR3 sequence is CASSSLGLAGVSRTYNEQFF. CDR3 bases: TGTGCCAGCAGCTCGCTAGGACTAGCGGGAGTTTCGAGGACCTACAATGAGCAGTTCTTC. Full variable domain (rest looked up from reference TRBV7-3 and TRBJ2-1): GAGVSQTPSNKVTEKGKYVELRCDPISGHTALYWYRQSLGQGPEFLIYFQGTGAADDSGLPNDRFFAVRPEGSVSTLKIQRTERGDSAVYLCASSSLGLAGVSRTYNEQFFGPGTRLTVL.

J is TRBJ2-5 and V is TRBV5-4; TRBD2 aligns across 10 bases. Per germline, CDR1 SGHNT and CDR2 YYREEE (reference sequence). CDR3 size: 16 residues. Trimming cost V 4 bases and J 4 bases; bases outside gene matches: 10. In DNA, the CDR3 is TGTGCCAGCAGCCCGACTAGCGGGCGAGCGGGAGAGACCCAGTACTTC. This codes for CASSPTSGRAGETQYF.

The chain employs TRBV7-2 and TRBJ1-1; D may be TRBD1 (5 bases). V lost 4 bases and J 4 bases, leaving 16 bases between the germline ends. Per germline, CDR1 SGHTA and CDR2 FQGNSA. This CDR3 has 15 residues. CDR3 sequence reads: CASSSPGGGFTEAFF. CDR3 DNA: TGTGCCAGCAGCTCACCGGGGGGGGGTTTCACTGAAGCTTTCTTT.

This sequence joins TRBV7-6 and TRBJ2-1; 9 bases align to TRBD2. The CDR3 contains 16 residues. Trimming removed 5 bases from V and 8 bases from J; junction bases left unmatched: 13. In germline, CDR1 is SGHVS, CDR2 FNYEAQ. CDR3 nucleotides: TGTGCCAGCAGCCCTCCGCCGGCGGGAGGGTGGTATGAGCAGTTCTTC. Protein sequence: CASSPPPAGGWYEQFF.

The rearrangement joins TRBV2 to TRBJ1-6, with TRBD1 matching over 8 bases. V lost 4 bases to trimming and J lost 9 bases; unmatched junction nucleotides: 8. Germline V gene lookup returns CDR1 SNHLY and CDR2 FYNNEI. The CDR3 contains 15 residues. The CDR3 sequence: CASSVRDRGSSPLHF. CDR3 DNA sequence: TGTGCCAGCAGTGTGAGAGACAGGGGTTCTTCACCCCTCCACTTT.

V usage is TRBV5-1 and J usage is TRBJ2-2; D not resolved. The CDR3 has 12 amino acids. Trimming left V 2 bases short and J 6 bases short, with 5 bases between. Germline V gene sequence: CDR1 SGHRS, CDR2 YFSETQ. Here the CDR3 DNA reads TGCGCCAGCAGCTTCGGTTCCGGGGAGCTGTTTTTT. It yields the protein CASSFGSGELFF.

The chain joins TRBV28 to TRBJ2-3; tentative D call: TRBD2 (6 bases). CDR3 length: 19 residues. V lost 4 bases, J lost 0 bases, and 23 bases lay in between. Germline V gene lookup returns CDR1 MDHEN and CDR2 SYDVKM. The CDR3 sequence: CASSWWVSGGKSSTDTQYF. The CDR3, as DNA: TGTGCCAGCAGTTGGTGGGTTTCCGGGGGTAAGTCTAGCACAGATACGCAGTATTTT.

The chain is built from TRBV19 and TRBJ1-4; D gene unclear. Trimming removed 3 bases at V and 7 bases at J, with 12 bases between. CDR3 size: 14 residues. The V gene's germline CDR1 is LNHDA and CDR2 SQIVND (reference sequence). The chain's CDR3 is CASSMRRLTEKLFF. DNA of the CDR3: TGTGCCAGTAGTATGAGGCGGTTGACTGAAAAACTGTTTTTT.

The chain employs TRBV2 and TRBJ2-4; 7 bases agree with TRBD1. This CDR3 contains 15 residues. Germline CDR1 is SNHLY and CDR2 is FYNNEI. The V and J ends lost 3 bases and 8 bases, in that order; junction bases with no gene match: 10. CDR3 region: CASSEETGYRDIQYF. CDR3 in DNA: TGTGCCAGCAGTGAGGAGACAGGGTACCGGGACATTCAGTACTTC.

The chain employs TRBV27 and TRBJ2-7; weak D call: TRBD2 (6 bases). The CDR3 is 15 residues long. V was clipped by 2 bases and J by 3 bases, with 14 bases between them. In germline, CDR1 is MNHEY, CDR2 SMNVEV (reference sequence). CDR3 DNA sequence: TGTGCCAGCAGTTTAGGGTTAAGGACTAACTACGAGCAGTACTTC. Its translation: CASSLGLRTNYEQYF.